The 22 T cell receptor beta chains presented below share a single source sample, sequenced in a study of cytomegalovirus exposure and HLA in healthy donors. Both 60 Vbeta primers and 13 Jbeta primers went into the PCR. The data were produced by immunoSEQ multiplex PCR, yet TCRdb's version contains in-frame clones alone and is incomplete. The profile covers some 130,000 clones, with more than 80% appearing a single time and under 3.5% taken by the ten largest. The material sequenced was PBMCs. The receptors were gathered from a male donor in good health and CMV-seronegative.

The rearrangement uses TRBV6-5 and TRBJ2-7, with D unclear. The CDR3 loop spans 14 amino acids. Germline V lookup: CDR1 MNHEY, CDR2 SVGAGI. The germline V and J ends were trimmed by 4 bases and 0 bases, with 10 bases remaining between them. The CDR3 sequence: CASSFRRSSYEQYF. CDR3 in DNA: TGTGCCAGCAGTTTTAGGAGATCCTCCTACGAGCAGTACTTC.

This clone came up a few times. V gene TRBV19 combines with J gene TRBJ2-3; 8 nucleotides align to TRBD2. This CDR3 spans 15 amino acids. The junction had 7 bases not matched to a gene; V was cut back by 6 bases and J by 2 bases. Germline V CDR1 and CDR2: LNHDA, SQIVND (reference sequence). The DNA of the CDR3 is TGTGCCAGTAGCCAACTAGCGGACCACACAGATACGCAGTATTTT. It is translated as CASSQLADHTDTQYF.

This chain connects TRBV9 to TRBJ1-5, with D maybe TRBD1 (6 bases). Germline V CDR1 and CDR2: SGDLS, YYNGEE. The CDR3 covers 15 residues. Trimming removed 1 base at V and 0 bases at J, with 8 bases between. CDR3 in DNA: TGTGCCAGCAGCGTACAGGGGAATAGCAATCAGCCCCAGCATTTT. This codes for CASSVQGNSNQPQHF.

The CDR3 coding sequence is TGTGCCAGCAGTTCCACGGGGGTAGGGAATGAGCAGTTCTTC. It codes for CASSSTGVGNEQFF. J is TRBJ2-1 and V is TRBV6-5; D is possibly TRBD2 (6 bases). Germline V gives CDR1 MNHEY, CDR2 SVGAGI. The CDR3 loop spans 14 amino acids. V gave up 4 bases and J gave up 7 bases, with 14 bases separating them.

CDR3 loop: CASSISDGNNSPLHF. CDR3 DNA: TGTGCCAGTAGTATCTCGGACGGGAATAATTCACCCCTCCACTTT. The chain links TRBV19 to TRBJ1-6; D uncertain. Between the trimmed V and J ends, which lost 3 bases and 5 bases, there was a span of 11 bases. Per germline, CDR1 LNHDA and CDR2 SQIVND (reference sequence). The CDR3 is 15 amino acids.

The chain is built from TRBV13 and TRBJ1-2, with a possible D match to TRBD1 (5 bases). The CDR3 runs 14 residues. Trimming took 5 bases from V and 5 from J, leaving 15 bases between them. Germline-derived CDR1 and CDR2 are PRHDT and FYEKMQ (reference sequence). The CDR3 sequence is CASSLGAGRYGYTF. In DNA form, the CDR3 reads TGTGCCAGCAGCCTTGGGGCAGGGCGGTATGGCTACACCTTC.

This clone has only a few counts. The chain combines TRBV4-1 with TRBJ1-3; weak D call: TRBD1 (5 bases). This CDR3 has 16 amino acids. V lost 1 base to trimming and J lost 5 bases, with 15 bases between them. CDR1 and CDR2 from the germline V gene are MGHRA and YSYEKL. Here the CDR3 DNA reads TGCGCCAGCAGCCAAGCCGGGCCCGGGGGGAGAAACACCATATATTTT. It translates to CASSQAGPGGRNTIYF.

V is TRBV28 and J is TRBJ2-7; 10 bases align to TRBD1. V shed 6 bases, J shed 3 bases, and the junction held 8 bases outside the gene matches. Germline V gene data show CDR1 as MDHEN and CDR2 as SYDVKM. The CDR3 runs to 15 residues. Here the CDR3 DNA reads TGTGCCAGCAGGCAAACGGGACAGGGGATCTACGAGCAGTACTTC. This sequence encodes CASRQTGQGIYEQYF.

The chain has TRBV6-1 and TRBJ1-1; D gene uncertain. The V end lost 7 bases, the J end lost 1 base, and 7 bases lay between the germline ends. CDR1 and CDR2 from the germline V gene are MNHNS and SASEGT. There are 12 residues in the CDR3. Written as DNA, the CDR3 is TGTGCCAGCATCCGGGGGAACACTGAAGCTTTCTTT. It translates to CASIRGNTEAFF.

The chain carries TRBV11-2 and TRBJ2-2; 7 nucleotides agree with TRBD1. Per germline, CDR1 SGHAT and CDR2 FQNNGV. The junction had 12 bases not matched to a gene; V was cut back by 5 bases and J by 3 bases. The CDR3 is 17 amino acids. CDR3 residues: CASSQSRIGGHTGELFF. The DNA for the CDR3 is TGTGCCAGCAGCCAATCTAGGATAGGGGGCCACACCGGGGAGCTGTTTTTT.

The chain couples TRBV7-9 to TRBJ2-3, with TRBD2 as a possible D gene (5 bases). The germline V gene has CDR1 SEHNR and CDR2 FQNEAQ (reference sequence). The CDR3 sequence is 13 residues long. V lost 5 bases, J lost 7 bases, and 13 bases lay in between. CDR3 bases: TGTGCCAGCAGCAAAGAGGGAACCTATACGCAGTATTTT. It specifies CASSKEGTYTQYF.

The chain recombines TRBV5-1 with TRBJ2-3; 7 bases are shared with TRBD1. This CDR3 is built from 16 residues. V lost 0 bases to trimming and J lost 4 bases; unmatched junction nucleotides: 8. Germline CDR1 SGHRS, CDR2 YFSETQ. The CDR3 reads CASSLGQGMVADTQYF. The CDR3, as DNA: TGCGCCAGCAGCTTGGGACAGGGAATGGTAGCAGATACGCAGTATTTT.

This chain connects TRBV27 to TRBJ2-1; D perhaps matches TRBD2 (5 bases). The V gene's germline CDR1 is MNHEY and CDR2 SMNVEV (reference sequence). The CDR3 has 14 residues. The germline V and J ends were trimmed by 5 bases and 2 bases, with 10 bases remaining between them. The CDR3 is CASSPGVAYNEQFF. CDR3 DNA sequence: TGTGCCAGCAGTCCCGGGGTAGCCTACAATGAGCAGTTCTTC.

This chain joins TRBV27 and TRBJ2-7, with TRBD1 matching over 9 bases. The CDR3 covers 15 residues. With 6 bases clipped from V and 2 bases from J, the junction kept 8 bases outside the gene matches. The germline V gene encodes CDR1 MNHEY and CDR2 SMNVEV (reference sequence). CDR3 DNA: TGTGCCAGCAGAGTAAAGGGACAGGGACCCTACGAGCAGTACTTC. As protein: CASRVKGQGPYEQYF.

The chain couples TRBV27 to TRBJ1-1, with 9 nucleotides matching TRBD1. Per the germline V gene, CDR1 is MNHEY and CDR2 is SMNVEV (reference sequence). J lost 4 bases, V lost 3 bases, and 3 bases had no gene match. The CDR3 totals 14 residues. Written as DNA, the CDR3 is TGTGCCAGCAGTTTGACAGGGGGAAGCACTGAAGCTTTCTTT. Encoded protein: CASSLTGGSTEAFF.

This clone was observed a single time. CDR3 nucleotide sequence: TGTGCCAGCAGCCCTGGGAGGACCGACTCTGGAAACACCATATATTTT. The encoded protein is CASSPGRTDSGNTIYF. The gene calls are TRBV5-4 and TRBJ1-3; D unclear. Trimming took 4 bases from V and 0 from J, leaving 14 bases between them. The germline V gene has CDR1 SGHNT and CDR2 YYREEE (reference sequence). The CDR3 contains 16 residues.

In this sample, this clone turned up a few times. The CDR3 loop reads CASSTDRYYGYTF. The CDR3 DNA sequence: TGTGCCAGTAGCACGGACAGGTACTATGGCTACACCTTC. J is TRBJ1-2 and V is TRBV19, with 7 bases aligning to TRBD1. Germline lookup yields CDR1 LNHDA and CDR2 SQIVND (reference sequence). The CDR3 sequence is 13 residues long. V gave up 6 bases and J gave up 3 bases; unmatched junction bases: 4.

V is TRBV27 and J is TRBJ2-1, with 7 bases matching TRBD1. Germline CDR1 MNHEY, CDR2 SMNVEV (reference sequence). Germline trimming cut 5 bases from V and 12 bases from J; bases unmatched to any gene: 7. The CDR3 has 12 residues. The CDR3 protein is CASSATGLGQFF. In nucleotides, the CDR3 is TGTGCCAGCAGTGCGACAGGGCTAGGGCAGTTCTTC.

V is TRBV5-1 and J is TRBJ2-7; 12 positions match TRBD2. This CDR3 has 15 amino acids. Germline V gene lookup returns CDR1 SGHRS and CDR2 YFSETQ. The V gene end was trimmed by 4 bases and the J gene end by 6 bases; junction bases not matched to a gene: 8. In DNA form, the CDR3 reads TGCGCCAGCAGCGGCCTAGCGGGAGGGCCGAGCGAGCAGTACTTC. Its translation: CASSGLAGGPSEQYF.

The rearrangement joins TRBV9 to TRBJ1-2; D remains unclear. V was cut by 0 bases and J by 4 bases, with 16 bases left in between. This CDR3 has 16 amino acids. The V gene's germline CDR1 is SGDLS and CDR2 YYNGEE. The CDR3 loop is CASSVGFLGTFYGYTF. The DNA for the CDR3 is TGTGCCAGCAGCGTAGGATTTTTGGGCACCTTCTATGGCTACACCTTC.

In DNA form, the CDR3 reads TGTGCTGTCAGGGGGAGAGGGTTCCAAGAGACCCAGTACTTC. Protein: CAVRGRGFQETQYF. The gene calls are TRBV19 and TRBJ2-5; 7 bases fit TRBD1. CDR1 is LNHDA and CDR2 is SQIVND in the germline V gene (reference sequence). CDR3 length: 14 residues.

This clone was counted only a few times. This rearrangement joins TRBV11-3 to TRBJ2-5; 8 bases line up with TRBD1. J gave up 4 bases and V 5 bases, and 6 bases lay outside the gene matches. Germline V CDR1 and CDR2: SGHNT, YENEEA. This CDR3 has 14 residues. The CDR3 loop reads CASSGGQGGETQYF. In DNA, the CDR3 is TGTGCCAGCAGCGGAGGACAGGGAGGAGAGACCCAGTACTTC.